What follows are 4 T cell receptor beta chains derived from one specimen sequenced in a study of spatial heterogeneity in lung cancer. The time point denotes: blood at routine non-recurrence follow-up after resection. TCRdb re-called the 5' RACE reads with MiXCR, one entry per CDR3 protein. The sample yields around 20,000 distinct CDR3 sequences, 8% to 10% seen once. The sequencing used PBMCs, collected at follow-up. The receptors were gathered from a male donor with early-stage non-small cell lung cancer.

The sample holds a few counts of this clonotype. V is TRBV29-1 and J is TRBJ2-7; TRBD1 aligns across 8 bases. V lost 7 bases, J lost 5 bases, and 16 bases stayed unmatched. CDR1 and CDR2 from the germline V gene are SQVTM and ANQGSEA. This CDR3 comprises 15 residues. The CDR3: CSAVLWGTGSDEQYF. The CDR3 bases are TGCAGCGCGGTCTTGTGGGGGACAGGCTCTGACGAGCAGTACTTC.

This sequence joins TRBV19 and TRBJ2-3; D is unclear. The CDR3 is made up of 15 amino acids. V was clipped by 6 bases and J by 1 base, with 14 bases between them. The germline CDR1 and CDR2 sequences are LNHDA and SQIVND (reference sequence). The CDR3 DNA is TGTGCCAGTAGAAACCCGAGTGGGGGCACAGATACGCAGTATTTT. Translating it yields CASRNPSGGTDTQYF.

This chain joins TRBV7-2 and TRBJ2-5; no clear D gene. Germline-derived CDR1 and CDR2 are SGHTA and FQGNSA. This CDR3 is 12 amino acids long. The V and J ends lost 1 base and 8 bases respectively, with 8 bases between them. CDR3 coding DNA: TGTGCCAGCAGCTTAGGCCCGTCCACCCAGTACTTC. It is translated as CASSLGPSTQYF. Drawing the rest from reference TRBV7-2 and TRBJ2-5, the complete variable domain is GAGVSQSPSNKVTEKGKDVELRCDPISGHTALYWYRQSLGQGLEFLIYFQGNSAPDKSGLPSDRFSAERTGGSVSTLTIQRTQQEDSAVYLCASSLGPSTQYFGPGTRLLVL.

This clonotype occurred many times. The V gene is TRBV10-3, the J gene TRBJ1-2; D is unclear. Trimming cost V 2 bases and J 12 bases, with 10 bases left between them. The CDR3 spans 11 residues. Germline-derived CDR1 and CDR2 are ENHRY and SYGVKD. CDR3 bases: TGTGCCATCAGTGAGGGGAGGGCAAACACCTTC. It encodes CAISEGRANTF.